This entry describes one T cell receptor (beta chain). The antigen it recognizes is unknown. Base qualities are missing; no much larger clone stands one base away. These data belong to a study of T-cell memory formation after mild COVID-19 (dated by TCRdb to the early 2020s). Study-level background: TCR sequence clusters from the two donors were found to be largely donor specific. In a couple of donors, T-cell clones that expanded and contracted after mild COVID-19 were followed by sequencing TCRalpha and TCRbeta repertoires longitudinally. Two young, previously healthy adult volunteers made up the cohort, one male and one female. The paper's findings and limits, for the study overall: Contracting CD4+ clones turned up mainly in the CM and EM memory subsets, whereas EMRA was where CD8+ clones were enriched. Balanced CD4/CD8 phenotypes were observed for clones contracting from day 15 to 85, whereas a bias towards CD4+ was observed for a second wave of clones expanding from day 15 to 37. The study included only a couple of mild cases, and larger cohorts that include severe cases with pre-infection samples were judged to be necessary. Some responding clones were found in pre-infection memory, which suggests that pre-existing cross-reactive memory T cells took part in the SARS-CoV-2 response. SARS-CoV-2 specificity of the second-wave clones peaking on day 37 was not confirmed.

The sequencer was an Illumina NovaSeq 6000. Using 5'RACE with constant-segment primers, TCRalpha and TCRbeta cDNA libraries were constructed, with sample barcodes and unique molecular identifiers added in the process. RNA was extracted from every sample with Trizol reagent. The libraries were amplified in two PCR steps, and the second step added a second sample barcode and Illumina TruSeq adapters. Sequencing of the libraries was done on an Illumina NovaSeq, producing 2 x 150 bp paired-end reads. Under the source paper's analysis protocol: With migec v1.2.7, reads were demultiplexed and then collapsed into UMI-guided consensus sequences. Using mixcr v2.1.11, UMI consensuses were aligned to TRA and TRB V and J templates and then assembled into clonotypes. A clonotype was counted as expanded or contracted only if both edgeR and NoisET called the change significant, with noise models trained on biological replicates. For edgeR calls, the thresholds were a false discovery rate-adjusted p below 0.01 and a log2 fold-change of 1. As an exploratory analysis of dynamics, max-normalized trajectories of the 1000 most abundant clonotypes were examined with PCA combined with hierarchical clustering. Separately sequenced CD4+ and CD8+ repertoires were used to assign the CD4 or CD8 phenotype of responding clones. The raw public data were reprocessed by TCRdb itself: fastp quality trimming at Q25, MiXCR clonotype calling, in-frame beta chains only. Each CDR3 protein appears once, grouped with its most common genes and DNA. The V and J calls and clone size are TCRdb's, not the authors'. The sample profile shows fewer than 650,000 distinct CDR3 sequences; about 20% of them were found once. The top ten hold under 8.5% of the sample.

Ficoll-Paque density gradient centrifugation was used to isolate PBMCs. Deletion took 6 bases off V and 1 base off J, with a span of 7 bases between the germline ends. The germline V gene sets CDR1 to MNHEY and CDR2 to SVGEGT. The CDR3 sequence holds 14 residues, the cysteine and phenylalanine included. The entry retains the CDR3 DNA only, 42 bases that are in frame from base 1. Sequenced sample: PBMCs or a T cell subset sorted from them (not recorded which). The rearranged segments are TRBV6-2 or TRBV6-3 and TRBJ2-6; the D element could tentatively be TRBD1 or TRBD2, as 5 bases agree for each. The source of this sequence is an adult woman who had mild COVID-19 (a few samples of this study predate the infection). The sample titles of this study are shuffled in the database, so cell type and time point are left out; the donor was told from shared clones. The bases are TGTGCCAGCAGGTGGGGGTCTGGGGCCAACGTCCTGACTTTC. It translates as CASRWGSGANVLTF.